The sequence of this TCR beta chain was determined in a study of cytomegalovirus exposure and HLA in healthy donors. Both 60 Vbeta primers and 13 Jbeta primers went into the PCR. Assay used: immunoSEQ multiplex PCR; TCRdb lists only in-frame clones, some missing. Of about 140,000 clones in the sample, 70% to 90% are singletons; the top ten hold around 2.5%. CDR1 and CDR2 from the germline V gene are SGHRS and YFSETQ. The trim removed 0 bases at V and 3 bases at J, leaving 6 bases unmatched. This CDR3 spans 16 amino acids. The sequenced sample was PBMCs. This sequence originates from a man between 45 and 60 years old in good health and CMV-seronegative. The genes are TRBV5-1 and TRBJ2-7, with TRBD1 matching over 10 bases. The CDR3 loop is CASSLAFDRGRYEQYF. The CDR3 region has the DNA TGCGCCAGCAGCTTGGCCTTTGACAGGGGGCGCTACGAGCAGTACTTC.